This entry is about one TCR beta chain. Using its own MiXCR run on the 5' RACE reads, TCRdb lists one record per CDR3 protein. The top ten hold 55% to 70% of the sample, which has around 45,000 distinct CDR3 sequences, roughly 13% seen once. The time point here: sample taken at primary tumor resection. The CDR3 spans 16 residues. Trimming cost V 4 bases and J 1 base, with 16 bases left between them. In germline, CDR1 is SGHNT, CDR2 YYREEE (reference sequence). These data come from a study of spatial heterogeneity in lung cancer. Overall study context: Detected sequences consistently included more beta-chain ones than alpha-chain ones.

The sequence was obtained from a male donor with early-stage non-small cell lung cancer. The chain has TRBV5-4 and TRBJ2-3; TRBD2 is a possible D gene (7 bases). The material sequenced was PBMCs, taken at surgery. The CDR3 coding sequence is TGTGCCAGCAGCGGAGGAGGGCGGGGGCGCACAGATACGCAGTATTTT. The encoded protein is CASSGGGRGRTDTQYF.